This T cell receptor beta chain was obtained from a study of early T cells in non-severe SARS-CoV-2 infection. About the study: Sequencing of unsorted whole blood was done on bulk RNA, leaving chains unpaired. Findings and limits, study-wide: Missing private and CD4 specificities, VDJdb matching favored anti-spike CD8 responses.

Germline CDR1 reads SNHLY; CDR2 reads FYNNEI. The CDR3 spans 14 residues. Trimming shortened V by 7 bases and J by 5 bases, and 17 bases separated the two germline ends. As part of library construction, unique molecular identifiers were attached to individual cDNA molecules. TCRdb recomputed calls from the 5' RACE reads with MiXCR, one row per CDR3 protein. The data contain around 31,000 distinct CDR3 sequences, roughly 5% of them seen just once; the ten biggest clones take up over 5%. This clonotype appeared a few times. Its target is not known. This sequence joins TRBV2 and TRBJ1-1, with D unresolved. The sample consisted of whole blood. The receptor comes from an adult who was a healthcare worker with PCR-confirmed SARS-CoV-2 infection or an uninfected control (not recorded which). CDR3 protein: CASTRLAGNTEAFF. In DNA form, the CDR3 reads TGTGCCAGCACCCGCCTGGCGGGGAATACTGAAGCTTTCTTT.